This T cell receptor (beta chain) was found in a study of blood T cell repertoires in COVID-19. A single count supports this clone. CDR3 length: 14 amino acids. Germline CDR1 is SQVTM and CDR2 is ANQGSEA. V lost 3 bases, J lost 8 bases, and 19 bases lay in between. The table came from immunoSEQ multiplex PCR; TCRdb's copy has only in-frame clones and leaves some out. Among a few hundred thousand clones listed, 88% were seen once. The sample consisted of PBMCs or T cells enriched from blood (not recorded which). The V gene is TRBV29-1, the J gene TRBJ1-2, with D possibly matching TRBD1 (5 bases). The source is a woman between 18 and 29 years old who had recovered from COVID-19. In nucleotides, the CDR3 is TGCAGCGTTGAGGGGGACTCACGAGGAGGAGGCTACACCTTC. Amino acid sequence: CSVEGDSRGGGYTF.